In its sample, the clone carrying this T cell receptor (beta chain) was seen many times. Its antigen is unidentified. Sequencing was performed with immunoSEQ multiplex PCR; in TCRdb, only in-frame clones are kept and a portion is missing. The sample contains under 50,000 clones, none of them singletons. This entry is derived from a study of T cells after posttransplantation cyclophosphamide. This CDR3 is 12 amino acids long. Germline V gene data show CDR1 as SGHVS and CDR2 as FQNEAQ. The ends were cut back, 3 bases at V and 5 bases at J, with 6 bases in the middle. Study-level findings and limits: Recipient CMV seropositivity and CMV reactivation strongly tracked TRB clonality. TRB overlap between skin or GI tissue T cells and blood was limited. Donor CD8+ memory clones often dominated recipient blood repertoires at later times.

The receptor's source is a man aged 40-50 years in good health, CMV-negative, and a related stem cell transplant donor. The rearrangement joins TRBV7-8 to TRBJ2-3; D uncertain. The source material was PBMCs. The CDR3 sequence is CASSFSRDTQYF. As DNA, the CDR3 is TGTGCCAGCAGCTTTTCCCGAGATACGCAGTATTTT.